This T cell receptor (beta chain) was profiled in a study of shared clonotypes between healthy human individuals. For the study at large: Used for every donor were three CD4 naive, three CD4 memory, two CD8 naive and one CD8 memory plate.

With respect to this clone: The antigen remains undetermined.

Study-wide points: The study found about 5% of naive CD4 clonotypes shared across several donors.

The genomic DNA of each subset was split evenly across several immunoSEQ plates. Measured with immunoSEQ multiplex PCR; TCRdb has only the in-frame clones, and not every one. There are some 1,400,000 clones in the sample; roughly 95% occur only once, and roughly 1.2% lies in the top ten. Naive CD45RA+ and memory CD45RA-negative subsets were split from CD4+ cells. The clonotype originates from a man younger than 45 in good health. Sequenced input: naive CD4+ T cells sorted from blood. Subset specified: CD45RA+ positively selected.

CDR3 residues: CASSLVGANTEAFF. For the CDR3, the DNA is TGTGCCAGCAGCTTGGTAGGAGCCAACACTGAAGCTTTCTTT. This chain joins TRBV5-4 and TRBJ1-1; no firm D call. There are 14 residues in the CDR3. Germline-derived CDR1 and CDR2 are SGHNT and YYREEE (reference sequence). V lost 0 bases and J lost 2, with 8 bases in between.